This TCR beta chain is from a study of tumor-infiltrating lymphocytes in primary liver carcinoma. Study-level results: Between tumor regions, pairs overlapped more than tumor-adjacent and tumor-blood pairs did.

The template, 450 to 650 ng total RNA, yielded TCR beta cDNA made with a constant-region primer. Nested multiplex PCR, run for three rounds with slightly modified ARM-PCR, yielded TCR beta libraries. Each CDR3 protein gets one entry after TCRdb re-called the multiplex PCR reads with MiXCR. The table records nearly 50,000 distinct CDR3 sequences, 70% to 80% of them present only once. Total RNA and DNA came together from 20-30 mg of bulk tissue without cell sorting. Separate regions, five per tumor, were sampled. Concerning this clonotype itself: Its antigen is unknown. This may stem from a read error, because a much larger clone lies one nucleotide away. The CDR3 does not end in the conserved phenylalanine or tryptophan, so this is likely a read error.

The TCR was taken from a man aged 35-49 years with primary liver carcinoma and hepatitis B virus infection. Input material: liver tumor tissue from sampling region 3. Subset in this sample: tumor region T3, left-lateral pole.

For the CDR3, the DNA is TGCGCCAGCAGCTTAACCCTGGACAGGGGTATGTCCTACGAGCAGTACCTC. Translated: CASSLTLDRGMSYEQYL. The chain uses TRBV5-1 and TRBJ2-7, with 9 nucleotides matching TRBD1. Germline values: CDR1 SGHRS, CDR2 YFSETQ. The CDR3 is 17 residues long. J was trimmed by 1 base and V by 2 bases; bases with no gene match: 10.